The present T cell receptor beta chain was sequenced within a study of Graves' ophthalmopathy and Graves' hyperthyroidism (dated by TCRdb to the late 2010s). For the wider study: Peripheral blood was collected at initial diagnosis, prior to any treatment. The study used TCR beta repertoire signatures to distinguish Graves' ophthalmopathy from Graves' hyperthyroidism and to predict progression to ophthalmopathy. In total, 135 blood samples were TCR-sequenced: some 43 ophthalmopathy, approximately 75 hyperthyroidism and about 17 hyperthyroidism-to-ophthalmopathy patients. A discovery set of 95 to 100 patients (43 ophthalmopathy, around 57 stable hyperthyroidism) was enrolled to explore V-J signatures distinguishing ophthalmopathy from hyperthyroidism. An independent validation cohort comprised 18 hyperthyroidism patients and 15 to 17 patients who later progressed from hyperthyroidism to ophthalmopathy. In more than five hyperthyroidism patients, the T-cell repertoires found in thyroid tissue were compared with those found in blood. Once sampling was done, hyperthyroidism patients were given methimazole at a starting dose of 30 mg daily, while ophthalmopathy patients were given high-dose intravenous methylprednisolone. Here is what the overall study found, with its caveats: In cross-validation, the 13-signature model distinguished ophthalmopathy from stable hyperthyroidism with about 90% sensitivity and around 81% specificity, while in the test set the corresponding values were roughly 80% and 75%. Sample size was not statistically predetermined, and group allocation was not concealed from the investigators. Most of the expanded thyroid clonotypes with a frequency above 0.001 were also detected in blood, and it was suggested that the thyroid immune response may be reflected by blood repertoires. In validation, the model predicted ophthalmopathy progression with less than 71% sensitivity and roughly 78% specificity; some 13 predicted patients were CT-confirmed with GO in a median of around 6 months.

A remark on this clonotype: Its antigen remains undetermined. No much larger clone is present one base from it, and per-base qualities are unavailable.

For repertoire sequencing, TCR beta CDR3 regions were amplified from RNA transcripts. The first round was an RT-PCR using HTBI primers with the Qiagen OneStep RT-PCR kit, and this first round was followed by a second-round multiplex PCR, then size selection and purification. Libraries were sequenced paired-end with 100 bp reads on an Illumina HiSeq2000. Per the source publication's procedure: SOAPnuke was used to process the reads, removing any read that contained adapters or uncalled bases, had a mean Phred below 15, or lacked an exact match to the constant primer or identifier. COPE v1.2.5 was used to merge high-quality paired reads. Unique nucleotide sequences were defined as clonotypes and aligned to IMGT TRB V, D and J references using MiTCR v1.1. The analysis was limited to V-J combinations with a frequency above 0.0001, which together covered approximately 99% of repertoires. A TCR clonal expansion and chaos score per V-J combination was defined as the ratio of F50 clonal expansion to chaos observed in the TCRdist matrix. Features were reduced by Welch's t-statistics and random forest to about a dozen V-J combinations, which fed a naive Bayes classifier. The similarity between thyroid and blood repertoires was quantified using the Morisita-Horn index. TCRdb trimmed the raw reads at Q25, called clones with MiXCR and kept productive beta chains. Each CDR3 protein appears once, grouped with its most common genes and DNA. Here the V and J calls rest on TCRdb's processing, not on the authors' analysis. This sample lists approximately 700,000 distinct CDR3 sequences; about 41% were detected once. In total, the top ten clones hold 3% to 3.5% of the sample.

Ophthalmopathy patients had moderately to severely active disease, Clinical Activity Score of at least 3, NOSPECS grade of at least 4, and disease duration under 3 months. Patients with other autoimmune diseases, uncontrolled infections, pregnancy or lactation were excluded from the study. Diagnosis relied on clinical symptoms, serum thyroxine, TRAb, thyroid ultrasound and orbital computed tomography. PBMCs were isolated from about 10 ml of fresh peripheral blood by Ficoll-Paque density gradient centrifugation. Trizol reagent was used to extract the total RNA, and its quality was then checked on an Agilent 2100 Bioanalyzer. CDR1 SGHTA and CDR2 FQGNSA were looked up in the germline V gene. The CDR3 numbers 15 residues from cysteine through phenylalanine. CDR3 DNA only is kept here, 45 bases in frame from base 1. At the junction V is shortened by 6 bases and J by 0 bases, with 14 bases in between.

The chain is assembled from TRBV7-2 and TRBJ1-1; the D gene is not confidently resolved. This clonotype was sampled from an adult man with Graves' ophthalmopathy. The sequenced material came from peripheral blood. The CDR3 protein: CASRMLPGVNTEAFF. In nucleotides, the sequence is TGTGCCAGCAGGATGTTGCCCGGGGTGAACACTGAAGCTTTCTTT. Here the CDR3 is joined to the reference TRBV7-2 and TRBJ1-1 genes, and the full variable domain is: GAGVSQSPSNKVTEKGKDVELRCDPISGHTALYWYRQSLGQGLEFLIYFQGNSAPDKSGLPSDRFSAERTGGSVSTLTIQRTQQEDSAVYLCASRMLPGVNTEAFFGQGTRLTVV.